These 2 T cell receptor beta chains came from one sample sequenced in a study of cytomegalovirus exposure and HLA in healthy donors (dated by TCRdb to about 2017). Receptor libraries were prepared by the immunoSEQ multiplex PCR assay. A mixture of 60 forward primers for TCR Vbeta segments and 13 reverse primers for TCR Jbeta segments was used in the multiplex PCR. What TCRdb holds here is the immuneACCESS table cut down to in-frame rearrangements. Part of the clones is not present; checked against another copy, under half of the missing clones reflect an unresolved V gene, and the others are unexplained. A total of 100,000 to 150,000 clones appear in this sample, around 74% of them only once. Together, the top ten hold 30% of the sample. Sequenced: PBMCs. These receptors were obtained from a man in his sixties in good health and CMV-seropositive.

This clone has more than one count but fewer than ten. The V gene is TRBV18, the J gene TRBJ1-5; unclear D gene. Germline CDR1 KGHSH, CDR2 LQKENI. Trimming removed 5 bases at V and 8 bases at J, with 13 bases between. The CDR3 totals 13 residues. This CDR3 is CASSSTGEEPQHF. The CDR3 region has the DNA TGTGCCAGCTCATCAACGGGTGAGGAGCCCCAGCATTTT.

The chain has TRBV19 and TRBJ1-2; a possible D gene is TRBD1 (5 bases). Germline values: CDR1 LNHDA, CDR2 SQIVND (reference sequence). V was clipped by 3 bases and J by 8 bases, with 16 bases between them. The CDR3 covers 14 residues. The CDR3, as DNA: TGTGCCAGTAGTATCGAGGTAAGGGGTCACGGCTACACCTTC. Residues: CASSIEVRGHGYTF.